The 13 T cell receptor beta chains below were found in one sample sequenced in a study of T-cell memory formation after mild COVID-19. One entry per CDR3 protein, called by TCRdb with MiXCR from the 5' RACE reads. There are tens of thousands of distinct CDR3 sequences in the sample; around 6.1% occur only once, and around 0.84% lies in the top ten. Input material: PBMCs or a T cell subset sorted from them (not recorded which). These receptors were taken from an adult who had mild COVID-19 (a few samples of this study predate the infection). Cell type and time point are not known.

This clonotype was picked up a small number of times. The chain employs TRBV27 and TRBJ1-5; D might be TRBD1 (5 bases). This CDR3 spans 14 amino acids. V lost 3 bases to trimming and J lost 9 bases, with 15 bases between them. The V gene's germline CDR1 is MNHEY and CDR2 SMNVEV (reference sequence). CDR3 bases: TGTGCCAGCAGTTTGGTGGCAGGGTTACTGCCCCAGCATTTT. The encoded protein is CASSLVAGLLPQHF.

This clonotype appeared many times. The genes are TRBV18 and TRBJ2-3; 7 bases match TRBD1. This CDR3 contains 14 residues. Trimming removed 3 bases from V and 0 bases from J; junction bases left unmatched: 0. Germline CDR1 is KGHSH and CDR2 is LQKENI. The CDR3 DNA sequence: TGTGCCAGCTCACCGGGACAGAGCACAGATACGCAGTATTTT. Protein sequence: CASSPGQSTDTQYF.

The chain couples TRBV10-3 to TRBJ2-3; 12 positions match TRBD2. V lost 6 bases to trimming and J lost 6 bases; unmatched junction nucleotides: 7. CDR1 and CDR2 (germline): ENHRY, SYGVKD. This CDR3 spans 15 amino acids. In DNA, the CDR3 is TGTGCCATCAGCGCTACTAGCGGGGGGATGGATACGCAGTATTTT. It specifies CAISATSGGMDTQYF.

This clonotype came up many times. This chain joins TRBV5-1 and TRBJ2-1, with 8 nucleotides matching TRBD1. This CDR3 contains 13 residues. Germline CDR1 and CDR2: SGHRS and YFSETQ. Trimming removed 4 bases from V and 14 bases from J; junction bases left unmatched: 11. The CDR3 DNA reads TGCGCCAGCAGCGATCACAACCGACAGGGGAAGTTCTTC. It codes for CASSDHNRQGKFF. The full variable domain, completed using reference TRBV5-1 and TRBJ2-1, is KAGVTQTPRYLIKTRGQQVTLSCSPISGHRSVSWYQQTPGQGLQFLFEYFSETQRNKGNFPGRFSGRQFSNSRSEMNVSTLELGDSALYLCASSDHNRQGKFFGPGTRLTVL.

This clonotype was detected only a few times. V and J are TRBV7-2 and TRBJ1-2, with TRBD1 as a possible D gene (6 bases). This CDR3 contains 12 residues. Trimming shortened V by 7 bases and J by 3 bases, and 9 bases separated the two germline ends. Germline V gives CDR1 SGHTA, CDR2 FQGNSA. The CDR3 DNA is TGTGCCAGCACTGGACAGCACTATGGCTACACCTTC. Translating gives CASTGQHYGYTF.

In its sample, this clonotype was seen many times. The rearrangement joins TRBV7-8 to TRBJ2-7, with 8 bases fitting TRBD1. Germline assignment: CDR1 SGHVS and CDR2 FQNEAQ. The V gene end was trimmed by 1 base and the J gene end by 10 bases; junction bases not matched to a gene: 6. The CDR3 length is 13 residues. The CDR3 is CASSLDNRGAQYF. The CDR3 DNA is TGTGCCAGCAGCTTAGATAACAGGGGGGCCCAGTACTTC.

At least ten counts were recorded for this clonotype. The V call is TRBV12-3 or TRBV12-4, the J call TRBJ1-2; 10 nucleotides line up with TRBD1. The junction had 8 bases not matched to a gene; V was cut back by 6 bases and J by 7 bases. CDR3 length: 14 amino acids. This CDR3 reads CASSLATGGTGYTF. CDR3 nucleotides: TGTGCCAGCAGCCTGGCGACAGGGGGCACTGGCTACACCTTC.

The DNA for the CDR3 is TGTGCCAGCAGCGGACTAGCGGGAGGTTCCACCGGGGAGCTGTTTTTT. Residues: CASSGLAGGSTGELFF. The chain has TRBV2 and TRBJ2-2, with TRBD2 identical over 14 bases. The CDR3 length is 16 residues. Germline lookup yields CDR1 SNHLY and CDR2 FYNNEI. V trimming: 6 bases; J trimming: 4 bases; junction bases outside the gene matches: 4.

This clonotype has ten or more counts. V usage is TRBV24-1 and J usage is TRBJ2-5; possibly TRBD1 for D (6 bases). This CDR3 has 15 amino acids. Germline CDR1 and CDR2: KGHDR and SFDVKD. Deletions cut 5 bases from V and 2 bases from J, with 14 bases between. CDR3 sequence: CATSATGSSQETQYF. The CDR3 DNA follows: TGTGCCACCAGTGCGACAGGCAGCTCTCAAGAGACCCAGTACTTC.

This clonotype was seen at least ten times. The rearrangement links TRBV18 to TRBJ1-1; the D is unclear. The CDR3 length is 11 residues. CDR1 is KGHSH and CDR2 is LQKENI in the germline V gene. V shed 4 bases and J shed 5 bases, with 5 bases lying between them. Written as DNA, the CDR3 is TGTGCCAGCTCACGCCGTACTGAAGCTTTCTTT. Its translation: CASSRRTEAFF.

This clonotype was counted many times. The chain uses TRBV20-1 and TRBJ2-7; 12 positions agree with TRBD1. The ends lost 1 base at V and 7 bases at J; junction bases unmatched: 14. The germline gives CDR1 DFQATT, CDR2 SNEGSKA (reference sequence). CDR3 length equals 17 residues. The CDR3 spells CSARALLPGQGAFEQYF. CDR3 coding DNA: TGCAGTGCTAGAGCCCTCCTTCCGGGACAGGGGGCGTTTGAGCAGTACTTC.

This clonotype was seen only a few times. The DNA for the CDR3 is TGTGCCACCAGCAGAGACAGGGGATTTTCCTATGGCTACACCTTC. Its translation: CATSRDRGFSYGYTF. The rearrangement links TRBV15 to TRBJ1-2; possible D gene TRBD1, 6 bases. Trimming stripped 0 bases from V and 4 bases from J, with 12 bases between. The CDR3 consists of 15 residues. CDR1 is LNHNV, CDR2 YYDKDF, per germline (reference sequence).

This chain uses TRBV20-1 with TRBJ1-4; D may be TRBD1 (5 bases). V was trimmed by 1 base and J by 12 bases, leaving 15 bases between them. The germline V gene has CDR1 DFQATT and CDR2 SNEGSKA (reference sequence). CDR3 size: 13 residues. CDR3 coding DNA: TGCAGTGCTAGAGGGGGCCAGGGAGGGGAACTGTTTTTT. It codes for CSARGGQGGELFF.